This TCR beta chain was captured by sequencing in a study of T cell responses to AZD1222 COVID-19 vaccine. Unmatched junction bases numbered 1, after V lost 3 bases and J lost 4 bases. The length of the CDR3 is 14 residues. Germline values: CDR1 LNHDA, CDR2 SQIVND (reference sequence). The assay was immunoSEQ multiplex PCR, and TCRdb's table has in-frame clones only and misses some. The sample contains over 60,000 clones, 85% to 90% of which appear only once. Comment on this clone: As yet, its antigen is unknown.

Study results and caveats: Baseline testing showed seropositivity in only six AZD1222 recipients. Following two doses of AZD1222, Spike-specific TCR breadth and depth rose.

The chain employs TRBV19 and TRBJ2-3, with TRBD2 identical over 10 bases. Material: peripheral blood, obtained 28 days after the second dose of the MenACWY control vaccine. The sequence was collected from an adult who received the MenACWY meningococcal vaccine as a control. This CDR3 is CASSIGTSADTQYF. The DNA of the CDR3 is TGTGCCAGTAGTATCGGGACTAGCGCAGATACGCAGTATTTT.